This T cell receptor (beta chain) was profiled in a study of blood T cell repertoires in COVID-19. Clones were read by immunoSEQ multiplex PCR, and TCRdb kept only the in-frame ones, dropping some. The sample lists over 100,000 clones, roughly four fifths occurring once. V was clipped by 0 bases and J by 5 bases; unmatched bases: 2. The CDR3 totals 13 residues. Germline lookup yields CDR1 SGHRS and CDR2 YFSETQ. The sequenced material came from peripheral blood. The sequence was obtained from a man between 65 and 79 years old with acute or convalescent COVID-19. V is TRBV5-1 and J is TRBJ2-7, with 7 nucleotides matching TRBD1. The CDR3 bases are TGCGCCAGCAGCTTGGGACAGGGAAACGAGCAGTACTTC. Translated: CASSLGQGNEQYF.